The subject of this entry is one T cell receptor beta chain. As yet, its antigen is unknown. Primers included in the PCR were 60 Vbeta and 13 Jbeta primers. TCRdb's copy holds only in-frame clones and misses some; the assay was immunoSEQ multiplex PCR. The table includes approximately 100,000 clones, 60% to 80% detected once. This specimen comes from a study of cytomegalovirus exposure and HLA in healthy donors. Findings and caveats of the study: Researchers left out some V segments, among them TRBV6-2 and TRBV6-3, as indistinguishable. In a later analysis, across HLA loci, associated TCR counts were highest for DRB1, lowest for HLA-C. TCR beta V- and J-gene trimming was later associated with a missense DCLRE1C variant. CMV serostatus was the only immune exposure information that was available.

The CDR3 is made up of 15 amino acids. CDR1 and CDR2 from the germline V gene are SGDLS and YYNGEE. With 7 bases clipped from V and 10 bases from J, the junction kept 14 bases outside the gene matches. The source is a man between 50 and 59 years old in good health and CMV-seropositive. The chain links TRBV9 to TRBJ1-6; 7 bases are a match to TRBD1. The sequencing input was PBMCs. The CDR3 sequence: CASAPGGLETSPLHF. CDR3 coding DNA: TGTGCCAGCGCCCCAGGGGGACTGGAAACATCACCCCTCCACTTT.